This T cell receptor (beta chain) was obtained from a study of T cell changes during pregnancy in multiple sclerosis. Profiling relied on immunoSEQ multiplex PCR, and the TCRdb table lists in-frame clones only, not all of them. The table records around 100,000 clones, about nine tenths of them present only once. The CDR3 sequence is 15 residues long. Germline V CDR1 and CDR2: SGHTA, FQGNSA. Germline trimming cut 5 bases from V and 8 bases from J; bases unmatched to any gene: 9. The chain combines TRBV7-2 with TRBJ1-6, with 7 bases lining up with TRBD1. This receptor was obtained from a female donor with multiple sclerosis, enrolled in a pregnancy study. The sample was peripheral blood, taken after pregnancy. For the CDR3, the DNA is TGTGCCAGCAGCGGCGGGACAGCCGGTTATTCACCCCTCCACTTT. Its translation: CASSGGTAGYSPLHF.